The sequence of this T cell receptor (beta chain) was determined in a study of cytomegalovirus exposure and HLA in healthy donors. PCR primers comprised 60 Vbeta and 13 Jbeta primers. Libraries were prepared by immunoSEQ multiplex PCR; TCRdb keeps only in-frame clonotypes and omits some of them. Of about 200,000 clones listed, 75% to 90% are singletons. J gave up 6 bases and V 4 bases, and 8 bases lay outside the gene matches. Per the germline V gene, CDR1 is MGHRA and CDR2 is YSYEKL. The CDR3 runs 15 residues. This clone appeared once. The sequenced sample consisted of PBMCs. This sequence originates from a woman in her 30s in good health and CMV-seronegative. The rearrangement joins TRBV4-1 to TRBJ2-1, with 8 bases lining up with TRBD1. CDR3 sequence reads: CASSPRTGLGNEQFF. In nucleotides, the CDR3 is TGCGCCAGCAGCCCCCGGACAGGGTTGGGCAATGAGCAGTTCTTC.